This T cell receptor (beta chain) was retrieved from a study of blood T cells in healthy people across ages. The CDR3 totals 14 residues. Germline loops: CDR1 MNHNY, CDR2 SVGAGI (reference sequence). Trimming took 10 bases from V and 1 from J, leaving 15 bases between them. Primers used in a second PCR of about 7 to 11 cycles were a sample-barcoded 5' primer and a J-beta primer mix. TCRdb itself ran the 5' RACE reads through MiXCR, one entry per CDR3 protein. The sample records about 1 million distinct CDR3 sequences, under 30% being singletons. Separately, the same data were catalogued under a study of T cells of mothers and their children.

The genes are TRBV6-6 and TRBJ2-3, with D tentatively TRBD1 or TRBD2 (5 bases each). Specimen: blood. This TCR was sampled from a girl aged 2-10 years in good health. This CDR3 reads CATSGTTGTDTQYF. The CDR3 region has the DNA TGTGCCACCTCCGGGACCACCGGCACAGATACGCAGTATTTT.